Listed here is a single T cell receptor beta chain. Trimming removed 2 bases from V and 7 bases from J; junction bases left unmatched: 8. CDR1 and CDR2 (germline): SEHNR, FQNEAQ (reference sequence). CDR3 size: 16 residues. TCRdb re-derived calls from the 5' RACE reads in MiXCR, one entry per CDR3 protein. The table has about 110,000 distinct CDR3 sequences, approximately 19% seen once. The data were obtained in a study of human T cells and chemical hapten exposure. The study extracted total RNA from unfractionated whole blood. This TCR derives from a human donor in good health. The rearrangement uses TRBV7-9 and TRBJ2-1; 10 bases match TRBD2. The CDR3 is CASSLPTSGNVNEQFF. CDR3 coding DNA: TGTGCCAGCAGCTTACCAACTAGCGGGAATGTGAATGAGCAGTTCTTC. Together with reference TRBV7-9 and TRBJ2-1, the CDR3 gives the full variable domain: DTGVSQNPRHKITKRGQNVTFRCDPISEHNRLYWYRQTLGQGPEFLTYFQNEAQLEKSRLLSDRFSAERPKGSFSTLEIQRTEQGDSAMYLCASSLPTSGNVNEQFFGPGTRLTVL.